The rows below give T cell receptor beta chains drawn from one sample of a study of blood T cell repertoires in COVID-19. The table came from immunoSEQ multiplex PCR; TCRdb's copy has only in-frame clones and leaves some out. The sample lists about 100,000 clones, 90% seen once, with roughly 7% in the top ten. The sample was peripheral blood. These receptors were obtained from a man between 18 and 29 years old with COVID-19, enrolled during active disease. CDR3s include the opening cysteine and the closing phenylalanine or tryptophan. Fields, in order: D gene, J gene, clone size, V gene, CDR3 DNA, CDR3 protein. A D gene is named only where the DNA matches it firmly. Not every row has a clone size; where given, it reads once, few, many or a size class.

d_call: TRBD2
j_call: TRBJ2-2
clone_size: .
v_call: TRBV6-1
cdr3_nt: TGTGCCAGCAGGGAACTAGCGGGACGAAACACCGGGGAGCTGTTTTTT
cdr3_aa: CASRELAGRNTGELFF

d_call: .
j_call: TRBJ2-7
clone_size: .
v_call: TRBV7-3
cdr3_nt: TGTGCCAGCAGCTTAGGGGGCGGGAGCACCGTCGAGCAGTACTTC
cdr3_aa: CASSLGGGSTVEQYF

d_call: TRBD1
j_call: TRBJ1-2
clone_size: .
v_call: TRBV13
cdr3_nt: TGTGCCAGCAGCTTAGGGGTCACAGGGGGTGACTATGGCTACACCTTC
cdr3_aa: CASSLGVTGGDYGYTF

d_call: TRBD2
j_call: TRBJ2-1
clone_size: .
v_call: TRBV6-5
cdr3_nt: TGTGCCAGCAGTTACCGGGACTACTCCTACAATGAGCAGTTCTTC
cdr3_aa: CASSYRDYSYNEQFF

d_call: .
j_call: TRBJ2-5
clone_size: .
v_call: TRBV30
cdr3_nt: TGTGCCTGGAGTGTACGCCGGGAAGAGACCCAGTACTTC
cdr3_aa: CAWSVRREETQYF

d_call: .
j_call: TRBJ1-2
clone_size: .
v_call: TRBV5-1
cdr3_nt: TGCGCCAGCAGCTACGGGGAAGTTCACTATGGCTACACCTTC
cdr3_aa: CASSYGEVHYGYTF

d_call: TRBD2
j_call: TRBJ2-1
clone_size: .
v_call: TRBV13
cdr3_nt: TGTGCCAGCAGCGCGGCGGGGGAATCCTACAATGAGCAGTTCTTC
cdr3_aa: CASSAAGESYNEQFF

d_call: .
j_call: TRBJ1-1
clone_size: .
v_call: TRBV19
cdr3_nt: TGTGCCAGTAGTCCGTACCGGACTTCCATGAACACTGAAGCTTTCTTT
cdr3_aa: CASSPYRTSMNTEAFF

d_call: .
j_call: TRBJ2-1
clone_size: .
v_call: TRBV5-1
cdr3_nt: TGCGCCAGCAGCCCCAATAGCCTCCGGGGCAATGAGCAGTTCTTC
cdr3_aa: CASSPNSLRGNEQFF

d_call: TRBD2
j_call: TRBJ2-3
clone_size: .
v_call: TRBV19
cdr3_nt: TGTGCCAGTAGTATAAATCCAGCGGGAGGGAAAGATACGCAGTATTTT
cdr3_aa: CASSINPAGGKDTQYF

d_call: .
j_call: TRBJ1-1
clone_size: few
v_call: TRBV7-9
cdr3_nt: TGTGCCAGCGACATACTTCGGACAGAAACTATGAACACTGAAGCTTTCTTT
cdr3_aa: CASDILRTETMNTEAFF

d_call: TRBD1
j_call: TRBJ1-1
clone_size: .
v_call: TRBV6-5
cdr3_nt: TGTGCCAGCAGTCAGGGACAGGGAAACACTGAAGCTTTCTTT
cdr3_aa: CASSQGQGNTEAFF

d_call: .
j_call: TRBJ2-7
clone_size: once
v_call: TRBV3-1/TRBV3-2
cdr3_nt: TGTGCCAGCAGCCAAGTTCCCATCCCCTACGAGCAGTACTTC
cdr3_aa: CASSQVPIPYEQYF

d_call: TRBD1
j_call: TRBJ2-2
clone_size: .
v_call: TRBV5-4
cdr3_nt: TGTGCCAGCAGCTTGGAGGGGGCCAAAAACACCGGGGAGCTGTTTTTT
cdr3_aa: CASSLEGAKNTGELFF

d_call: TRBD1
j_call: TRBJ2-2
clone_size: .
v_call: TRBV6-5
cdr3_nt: TGTGCCACCGCGACAGGGTTTGTCGGGGAGCTGTTTTTT
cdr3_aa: CATATGFVGELFF

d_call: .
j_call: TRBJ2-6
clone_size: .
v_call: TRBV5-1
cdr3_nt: TGCGCCAGCAGCTTGGAGTGGAGGTTCGGGGCCAACGTCCTGACTTTC
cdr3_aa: CASSLEWRFGANVLTF

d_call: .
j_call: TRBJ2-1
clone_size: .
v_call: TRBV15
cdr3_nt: TGTGCCACCGGAATCGCGGGAACCTACAATGAGCAGTTCTTC
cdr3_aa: CATGIAGTYNEQFF

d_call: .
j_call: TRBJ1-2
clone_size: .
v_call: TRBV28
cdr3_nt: TGTGCCAGCAGTCCTAGCTATGGCTACACCTTC
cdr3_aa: CASSPSYGYTF

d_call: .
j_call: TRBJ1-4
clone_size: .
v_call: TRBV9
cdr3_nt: TGTGCCAGCAGCGGCGAAGAGGCAGGGGAAAAACTGCTTTTT
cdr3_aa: CASSGEEAGEKLLF

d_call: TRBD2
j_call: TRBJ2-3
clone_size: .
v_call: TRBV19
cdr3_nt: TGTGCCAGTAGTGAAACGGGAGGGTCCACAGATACGCAGTATTTT
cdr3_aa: CASSETGGSTDTQYF

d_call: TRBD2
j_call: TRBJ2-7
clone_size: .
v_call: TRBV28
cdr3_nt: TGTGCCAGCAGTTTCCCCCTAGCGGGGGTGACCTACGAGCAGTACTTC
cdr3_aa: CASSFPLAGVTYEQYF

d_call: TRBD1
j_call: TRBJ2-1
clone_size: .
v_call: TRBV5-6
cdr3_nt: TGTGCCAGCAGCTCAGGGACAGGGCTAGCGTTCTTC
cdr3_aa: CASSSGTGLAFF

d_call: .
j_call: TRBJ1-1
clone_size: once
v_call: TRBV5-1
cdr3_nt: TGCGCCAGCAGCTTTGGGAGCACTGAAGCTTTCTTT
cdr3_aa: CASSFGSTEAFF

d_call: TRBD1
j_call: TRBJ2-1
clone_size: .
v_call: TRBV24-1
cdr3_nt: TGTGCCACCGGGACAGGGCACTACAATGAGCAGTTCTTC
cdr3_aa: CATGTGHYNEQFF

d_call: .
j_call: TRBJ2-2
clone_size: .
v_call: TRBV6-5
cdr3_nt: TGTGCCAGCGTAGACAGTACGAACACCGGGGAGCTGTTTTTT
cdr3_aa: CASVDSTNTGELFF

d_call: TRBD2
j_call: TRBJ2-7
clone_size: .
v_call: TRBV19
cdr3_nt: TGTGCCAGTAGTGAACCGGGAGGGCCTAAGTCCTACGAGCAGTACTTC
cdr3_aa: CASSEPGGPKSYEQYF

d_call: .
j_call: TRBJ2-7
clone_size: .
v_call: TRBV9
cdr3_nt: TGTGCCAGCAGCGTAGGTCCAGGGAACGAGCAGTACTTC
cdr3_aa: CASSVGPGNEQYF

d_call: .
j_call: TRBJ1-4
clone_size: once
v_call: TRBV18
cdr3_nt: TGTGCCAGCTCACCACAAACGGGGAATGAAAAACTGCTTTTT
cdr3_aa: CASSPQTGNEKLLF

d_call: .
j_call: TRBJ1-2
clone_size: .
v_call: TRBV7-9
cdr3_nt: TGTGCCAGCAGCCATACCCCCTTACGGGGGGTTGCTGGCTACACCTTC
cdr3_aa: CASSHTPLRGVAGYTF